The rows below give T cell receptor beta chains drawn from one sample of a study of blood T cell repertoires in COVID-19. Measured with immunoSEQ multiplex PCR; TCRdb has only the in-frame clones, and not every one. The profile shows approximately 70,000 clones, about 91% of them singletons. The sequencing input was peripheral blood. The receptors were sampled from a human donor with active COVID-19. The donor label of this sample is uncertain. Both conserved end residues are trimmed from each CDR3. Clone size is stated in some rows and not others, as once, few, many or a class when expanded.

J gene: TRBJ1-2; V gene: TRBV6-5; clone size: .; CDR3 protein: ASSYRRDIPNYGYT
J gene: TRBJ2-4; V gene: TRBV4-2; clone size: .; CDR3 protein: ASSQGSLAGSLAKNIQY
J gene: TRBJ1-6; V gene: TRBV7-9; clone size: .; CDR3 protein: ASSLDYYNSPLH
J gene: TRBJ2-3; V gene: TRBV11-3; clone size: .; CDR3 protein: ASSPGERNTQY
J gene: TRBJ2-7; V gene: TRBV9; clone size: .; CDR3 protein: ASSPGGGAHEQY
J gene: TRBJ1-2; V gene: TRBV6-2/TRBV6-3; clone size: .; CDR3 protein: ASSKDGTAYGYT
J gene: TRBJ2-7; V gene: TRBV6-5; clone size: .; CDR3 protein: ASSYSASGLTYEQY
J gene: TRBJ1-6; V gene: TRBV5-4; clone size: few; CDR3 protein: ASSLGRAASVGSPLH
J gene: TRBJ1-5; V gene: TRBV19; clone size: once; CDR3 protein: ASSYRLLGGPSNQPQH
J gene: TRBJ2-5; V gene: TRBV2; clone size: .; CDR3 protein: ASRAQGLETQY
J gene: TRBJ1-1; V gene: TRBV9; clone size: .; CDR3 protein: ASSFTPGIEGTEAF
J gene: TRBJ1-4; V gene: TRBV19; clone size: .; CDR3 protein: ASSPDRAFNEKLF
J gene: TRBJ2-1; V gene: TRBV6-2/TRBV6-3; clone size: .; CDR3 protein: ASSFHTSGDSHNEQF
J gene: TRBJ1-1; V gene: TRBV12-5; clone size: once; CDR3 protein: ASGLVEGQGSTEAF
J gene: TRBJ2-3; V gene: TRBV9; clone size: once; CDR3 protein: ASSVASGSRTDTQY
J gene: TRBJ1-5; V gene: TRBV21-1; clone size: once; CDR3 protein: ASTRQGLSPQH
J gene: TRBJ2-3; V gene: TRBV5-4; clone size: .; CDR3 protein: ASSQLAGRAGADTQY
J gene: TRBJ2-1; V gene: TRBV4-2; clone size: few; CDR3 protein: ASSQTSESNEQF
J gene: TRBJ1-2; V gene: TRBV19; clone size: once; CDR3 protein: ASSIGLRGQQNYGYT
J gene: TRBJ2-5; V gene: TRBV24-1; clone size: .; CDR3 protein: ATGMGGETQY
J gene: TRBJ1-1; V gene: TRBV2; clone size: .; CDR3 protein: ASSELQLNTEAF
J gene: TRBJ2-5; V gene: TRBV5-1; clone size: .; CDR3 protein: ASSLAVRDRDQETQY
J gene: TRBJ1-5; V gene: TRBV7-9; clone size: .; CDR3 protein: ASSRDRQPQH
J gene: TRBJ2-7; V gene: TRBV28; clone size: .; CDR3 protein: ATQGRRVSYEQY
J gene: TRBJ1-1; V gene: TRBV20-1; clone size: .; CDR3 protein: SASRGTEAF
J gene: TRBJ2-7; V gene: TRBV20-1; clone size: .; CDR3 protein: SVAGDYEQY
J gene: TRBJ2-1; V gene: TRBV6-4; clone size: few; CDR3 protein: ASSDADRVGNEQF
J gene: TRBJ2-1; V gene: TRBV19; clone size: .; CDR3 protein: ASSIVPGQGANNEQF
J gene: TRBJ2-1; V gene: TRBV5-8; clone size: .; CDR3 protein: ASSLGSGIDNEQF
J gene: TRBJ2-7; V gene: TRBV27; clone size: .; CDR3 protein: ASSYRIKLGQGGPYEQY